Below, 3 T cell receptor beta chains from the same sample are listed, as sequenced in a study of long-term antiretroviral therapy in people with HIV. Runs used v3.0 of the immunoSEQ assay and were done at survey level. Clones were read by immunoSEQ multiplex PCR, and TCRdb kept only the in-frame ones, dropping some. Here the sample spans 20,000 to 25,000 clones, 80% to 95% being singletons. The sequencing used unsorted PBMCs, collected 4.4 years after starting antiretroviral therapy. These receptors were obtained from a woman aged 45-59 years with HIV.

The gene calls are TRBV29-1 and TRBJ1-1; D is undetermined. V lost 6 bases to trimming and J lost 1 base, with 15 bases between them. There are 14 residues in the CDR3. The germline gives CDR1 SQVTM, CDR2 ANQGSEA. CDR3 residues: CSVKLQVTNTEAFF. CDR3 nucleotides: TGCAGCGTCAAACTGCAGGTAACGAACACTGAAGCTTTCTTT. The variable domain in full, completed from reference TRBV29-1 and TRBJ1-1, reads SAVISQKPSRDICQRGTSLTIQCQVDSQVTMMFWYRQQPGQSLTLIATANQGSEATYESGFVIDKFPISRPNLTFSTLTVSNMSPEDSSIYLCSVKLQVTNTEAFFGQGTRLTVV.

This chain joins TRBV6-5 and TRBJ1-5; D not certain. The germline V gene encodes CDR1 MNHEY and CDR2 SVGAGI. The germline V and J ends were trimmed by 2 bases and 4 bases, with 6 bases remaining between them. The CDR3 runs to 13 residues. The CDR3 sequence is CASSYGENQPQHF. Here the CDR3 DNA reads TGTGCCAGCAGTTACGGGGAGAATCAGCCCCAGCATTTT.

V gene TRBV5-1 combines with J gene TRBJ1-4; D might be TRBD1 (6 bases). The CDR3 covers 16 residues. Germline CDR1 and CDR2: SGHRS and YFSETQ. The V end was cut by 3 bases, the J end by 2 bases, with 14 bases between. The CDR3 loop reads CASSSPTGKTNEKLFF. For the CDR3, the DNA is TGCGCCAGCAGCTCTCCCACAGGGAAGACTAATGAAAAACTGTTTTTT.